Listed below are T cell receptor beta chains from one sample, sequenced in a study of T cell repertoires in cytomegalovirus infection. TCRdb redid the calling of the reads with MiXCR, one entry per CDR3 protein. Of a few hundred thousand distinct CDR3 sequences listed, 22% were seen once; the top ten hold over 15%. The sample consisted of CD8+ T cells from PBMCs. Source of these receptors: a human donor in good health (CMV status not recorded). Some clones in this sample may be carry-over from other donors' samples. Both conserved end residues are part of each CDR3. Fields, in order: D gene, V gene, clone size, J gene, CDR3 DNA, CDR3 protein. The D gene is left open where the match is weak. Size is omitted from some rows. Given values are once, few, many or a class for expanded clones.

d_call: TRBD2; v_call: TRBV11-2; clone_size: NA; j_call: TRBJ2-5; cdr3_nt: TGTGCCAGCAGCTTAGGTAGGAGGTGGGCTAGCGGGGAAACCGAGGAAGAGACCCAGTACTTC; cdr3_aa: CASSLGRRWASGETEEETQYF
d_call: TRBD1; v_call: TRBV28; clone_size: NA; j_call: TRBJ2-1; cdr3_nt: TGTGCCAGCAGCCACCGGGACAGCCACAATGAGCAGTTCTTC; cdr3_aa: CASSHRDSHNEQFF
d_call: NA; v_call: TRBV28; clone_size: NA; j_call: TRBJ2-7; cdr3_nt: TGTGCCAGCAGTTTTTCATCCCCGGGACGGCTCTCCTACGAGCAGTACTTC; cdr3_aa: CASSFSSPGRLSYEQYF
d_call: NA; v_call: TRBV15; clone_size: NA; j_call: TRBJ2-1; cdr3_nt: TGTGCCGCCTCCCCGGGGCCAAGCTCCTACAATGAGCAGTTCTTC; cdr3_aa: CAASPGPSSYNEQFF
d_call: TRBD1; v_call: TRBV14; clone_size: NA; j_call: TRBJ1-1; cdr3_nt: TGTGCCAGCAGCGTATTCGGGACAGGGGGTCCTGAAGCTTTCTTT; cdr3_aa: CASSVFGTGGPEAFF
d_call: TRBD2; v_call: TRBV4-3; clone_size: NA; j_call: TRBJ2-1; cdr3_nt: TGCGCCAGCAGCCAAGGGCAAGCGGGGGCCAATGAGCAGTTCTTC; cdr3_aa: CASSQGQAGANEQFF
d_call: TRBD1; v_call: TRBV28; clone_size: NA; j_call: TRBJ2-7; cdr3_nt: TGTGCCAGCAGTCTCATCCGGGACAGTTTTTTAATGCAGTACTTC; cdr3_aa: CASSLIRDSFLMQYF
d_call: NA; v_call: TRBV27; clone_size: NA; j_call: TRBJ1-1; cdr3_nt: TGTGCCAGCCGGGCCCGGGGGGCGATGATGAACACTGAAGCTTTCTTT; cdr3_aa: CASRARGAMMNTEAFF
d_call: TRBD2; v_call: TRBV10-3; clone_size: few; j_call: TRBJ2-1; cdr3_nt: TGTGCCACCTCGTGGCTAGCGGTAATCGATGAGCAGTTCTTC; cdr3_aa: CATSWLAVIDEQFF
d_call: NA; v_call: TRBV20-1; clone_size: many; j_call: TRBJ2-7; cdr3_nt: TGCAGTGCGCCCCTGGGCTACGAGCAGTACTTC; cdr3_aa: CSAPLGYEQYF
d_call: NA; v_call: TRBV5-1; clone_size: NA; j_call: TRBJ1-1; cdr3_nt: TGCGCCAGCAGCCAGCGCCAGGGGTTGAACACTGAAGCTTTCTTT; cdr3_aa: CASSQRQGLNTEAFF
d_call: NA; v_call: TRBV6-2/TRBV6-3; clone_size: once; j_call: TRBJ2-3; cdr3_nt: TGTGCCAGCAGCCACCCGCTGCTCGAGGGATATTTT; cdr3_aa: CASSHPLLEGYF
d_call: TRBD1; v_call: TRBV12-3/TRBV12-4; clone_size: few; j_call: TRBJ1-5; cdr3_nt: TGTGCCAGCAGTTTAAGGGACAGGACATTTCAGCCCCAGCATTTT; cdr3_aa: CASSLRDRTFQPQHF
d_call: NA; v_call: TRBV7-9; clone_size: many; j_call: TRBJ1-2; cdr3_nt: TGTGCCAGCAGCTTATCCCCAAGACCAGATGGCTACACCTTC; cdr3_aa: CASSLSPRPDGYTF
d_call: NA; v_call: TRBV6-1; clone_size: NA; j_call: TRBJ2-1; cdr3_nt: TGTGCCAGCAGTTACCTGGGTGTGGATGGGCAGTTCTTC; cdr3_aa: CASSYLGVDGQFF
d_call: NA; v_call: TRBV12-3/TRBV12-4; clone_size: NA; j_call: TRBJ2-2; cdr3_nt: TGTGCCAGCAGTTTGGCCAACCCCGGGGAGCTGTTTTTT; cdr3_aa: CASSLANPGELFF
d_call: NA; v_call: TRBV29-1; clone_size: few; j_call: TRBJ1-2; cdr3_nt: TGCAGCGTTGAACTGGCAGGTGACTATGGCTACACCTTC; cdr3_aa: CSVELAGDYGYTF
d_call: TRBD1; v_call: TRBV6-5; clone_size: NA; j_call: TRBJ2-7; cdr3_nt: TGTGCCAGCAGTTACTCGGACAGGGGGTTCTACGAGCAGTACTTC; cdr3_aa: CASSYSDRGFYEQYF
d_call: NA; v_call: TRBV29-1; clone_size: NA; j_call: TRBJ1-2; cdr3_nt: TGCAGCGTTGGGCGAATCTATGGCTACACCTTC; cdr3_aa: CSVGRIYGYTF
d_call: TRBD1; v_call: TRBV6-5; clone_size: many; j_call: TRBJ1-6; cdr3_nt: TGTGCCAGCAGTTCCTCCCAACAGGGGGGATCACCCCTCCACTTT; cdr3_aa: CASSSSQQGGSPLHF
d_call: TRBD1; v_call: TRBV2; clone_size: few; j_call: TRBJ2-7; cdr3_nt: TGTGCCAGTCGAGACAGGGACTACGAGCAGTACTTC; cdr3_aa: CASRDRDYEQYF
d_call: NA; v_call: TRBV19; clone_size: few; j_call: TRBJ1-1; cdr3_nt: TGTGCCAGTAGTATTAGCACTCGGGGCCTGAACACTGAAGCTTTCTTT; cdr3_aa: CASSISTRGLNTEAFF
d_call: NA; v_call: TRBV11-2; clone_size: few; j_call: TRBJ2-7; cdr3_nt: TGTGCCAGCAGCTTTGGGGACGCCTACGAGCAGTACTTC; cdr3_aa: CASSFGDAYEQYF
d_call: NA; v_call: TRBV7-2; clone_size: NA; j_call: TRBJ2-3; cdr3_nt: TGTGCCAGCAGCCCGTTGCCCGGGACAGATACGCAGTATTTT; cdr3_aa: CASSPLPGTDTQYF
d_call: NA; v_call: TRBV7-9; clone_size: NA; j_call: TRBJ1-1; cdr3_nt: TGTGCCAGCAGCTTATCCCCAGGCGACTTGAACACTGAAGCTTTCTTT; cdr3_aa: CASSLSPGDLNTEAFF
d_call: TRBD1; v_call: TRBV2; clone_size: few; j_call: TRBJ1-1; cdr3_nt: TGTGCCAGCGCACGACAGGGAGGGAACACTGAAGCTTTCTTT; cdr3_aa: CASARQGGNTEAFF
d_call: NA; v_call: TRBV29-1; clone_size: few; j_call: TRBJ2-7; cdr3_nt: TGCAGCGTTGAAGGGGACTTCTACGAGCAGTACTTC; cdr3_aa: CSVEGDFYEQYF
d_call: TRBD1; v_call: TRBV29-1; clone_size: NA; j_call: TRBJ1-2; cdr3_nt: TGCAGCGTTGAATTGGGGGTAACAGGGGTAGACTATGGCTACACCTTC; cdr3_aa: CSVELGVTGVDYGYTF
d_call: TRBD1; v_call: TRBV29-1; clone_size: few; j_call: TRBJ2-1; cdr3_nt: TGCAGCGCCCGGACAGGGGCCCACAATGAGCAGTTCTTC; cdr3_aa: CSARTGAHNEQFF
d_call: NA; v_call: TRBV6-2/TRBV6-3; clone_size: many; j_call: TRBJ1-2; cdr3_nt: TGTGCCAGCAGTTACTTCCAGGGTGATGGCTACACCTTC; cdr3_aa: CASSYFQGDGYTF